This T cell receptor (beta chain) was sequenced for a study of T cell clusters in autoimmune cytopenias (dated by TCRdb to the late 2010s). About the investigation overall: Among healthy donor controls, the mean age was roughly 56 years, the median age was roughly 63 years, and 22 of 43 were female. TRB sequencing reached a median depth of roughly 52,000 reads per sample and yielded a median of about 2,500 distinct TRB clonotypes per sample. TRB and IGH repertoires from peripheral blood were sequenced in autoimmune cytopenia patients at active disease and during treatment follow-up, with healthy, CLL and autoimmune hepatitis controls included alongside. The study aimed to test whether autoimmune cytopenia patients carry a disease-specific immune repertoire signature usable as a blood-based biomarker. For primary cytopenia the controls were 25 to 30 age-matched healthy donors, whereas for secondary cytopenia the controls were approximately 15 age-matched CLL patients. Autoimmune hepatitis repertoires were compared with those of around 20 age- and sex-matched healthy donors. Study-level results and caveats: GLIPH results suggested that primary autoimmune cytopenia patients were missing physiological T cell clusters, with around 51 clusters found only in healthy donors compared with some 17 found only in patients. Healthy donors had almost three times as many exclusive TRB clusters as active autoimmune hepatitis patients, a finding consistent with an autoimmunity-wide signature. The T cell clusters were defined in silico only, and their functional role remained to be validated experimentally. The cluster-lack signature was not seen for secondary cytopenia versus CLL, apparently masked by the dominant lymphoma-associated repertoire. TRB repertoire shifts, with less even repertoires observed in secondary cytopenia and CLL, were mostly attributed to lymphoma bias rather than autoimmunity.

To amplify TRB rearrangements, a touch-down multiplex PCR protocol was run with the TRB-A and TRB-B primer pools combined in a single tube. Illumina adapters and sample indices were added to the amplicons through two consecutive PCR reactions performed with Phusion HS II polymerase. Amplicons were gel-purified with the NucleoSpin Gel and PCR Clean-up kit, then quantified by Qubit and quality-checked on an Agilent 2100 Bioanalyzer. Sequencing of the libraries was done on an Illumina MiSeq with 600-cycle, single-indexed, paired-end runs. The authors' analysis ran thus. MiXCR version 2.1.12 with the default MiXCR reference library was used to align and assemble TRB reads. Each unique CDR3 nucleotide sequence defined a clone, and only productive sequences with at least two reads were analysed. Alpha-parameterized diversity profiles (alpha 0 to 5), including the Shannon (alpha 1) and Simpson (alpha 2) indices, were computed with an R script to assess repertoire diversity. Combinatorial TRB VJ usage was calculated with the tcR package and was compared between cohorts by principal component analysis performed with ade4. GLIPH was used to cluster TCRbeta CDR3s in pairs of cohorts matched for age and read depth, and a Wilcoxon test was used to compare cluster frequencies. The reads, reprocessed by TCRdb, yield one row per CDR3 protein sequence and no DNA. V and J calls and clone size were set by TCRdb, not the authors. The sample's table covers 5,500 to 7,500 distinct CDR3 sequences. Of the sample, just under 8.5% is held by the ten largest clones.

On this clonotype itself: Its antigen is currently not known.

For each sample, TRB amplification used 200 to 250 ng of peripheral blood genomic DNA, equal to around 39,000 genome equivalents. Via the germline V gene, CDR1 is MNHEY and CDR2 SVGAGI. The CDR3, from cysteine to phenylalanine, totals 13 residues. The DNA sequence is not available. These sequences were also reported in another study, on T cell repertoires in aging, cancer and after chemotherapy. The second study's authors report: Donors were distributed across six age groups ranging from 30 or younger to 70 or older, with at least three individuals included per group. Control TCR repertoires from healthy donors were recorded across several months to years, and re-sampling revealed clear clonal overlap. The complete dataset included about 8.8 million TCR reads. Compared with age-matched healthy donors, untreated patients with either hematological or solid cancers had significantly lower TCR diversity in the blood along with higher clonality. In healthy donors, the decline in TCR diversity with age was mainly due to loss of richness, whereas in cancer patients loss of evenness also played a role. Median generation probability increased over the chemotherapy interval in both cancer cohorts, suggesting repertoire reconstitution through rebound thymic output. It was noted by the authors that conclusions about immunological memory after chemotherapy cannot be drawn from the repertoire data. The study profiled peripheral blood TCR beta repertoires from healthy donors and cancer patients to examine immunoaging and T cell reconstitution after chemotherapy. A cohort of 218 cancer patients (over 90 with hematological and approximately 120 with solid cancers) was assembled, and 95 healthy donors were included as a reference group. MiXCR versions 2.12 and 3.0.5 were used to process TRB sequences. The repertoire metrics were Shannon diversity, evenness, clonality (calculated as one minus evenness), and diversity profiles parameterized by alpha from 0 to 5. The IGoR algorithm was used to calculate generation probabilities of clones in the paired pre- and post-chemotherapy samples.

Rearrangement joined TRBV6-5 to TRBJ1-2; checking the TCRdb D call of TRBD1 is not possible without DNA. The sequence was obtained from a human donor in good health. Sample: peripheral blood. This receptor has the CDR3 CAVRRGPNYGYTF.